This T cell receptor (beta chain) was sequenced for a study of blood T cell repertoires in COVID-19. As for the study in general: The origin of the acute and convalescent COVID-19 samples was the United States, Italy and Spain. Nucleic acid was either cDNA or gDNA, and it came from T cells, B-cell-depleted T cells, or PBMCs.

With V trimmed by 1 base and J by 7 bases, 8 bases remained unmatched. Germline V lookup: CDR1 SGHNT, CDR2 YYREEE (reference sequence). CDR3 length equals 15 residues. Per the original methods: By means of reference gene primer amplification, nucleated cell counts were estimated. Data came from immunoSEQ multiplex PCR; TCRdb stores just in-frame clones and leaves some out. That table gives V, J and clone size, and the DNA gave D and trimming. This repertoire shows under 25,000 clones, 70% to 90% found once; its top ten account for about 11%. The TCR originated in a human donor in a cohort sampled during active COVID-19. The donor label of this sample is uncertain. The V call is TRBV5-4, the J call TRBJ1-2; 9 nucleotides line up with TRBD1. Sequencing was carried out using peripheral blood. In nucleotides, the CDR3 is TGTGCCAGCAGCTTGCTGTTGGGACAGGGTGTTGGCTACACCTTC. It yields the protein CASSLLLGQGVGYTF.